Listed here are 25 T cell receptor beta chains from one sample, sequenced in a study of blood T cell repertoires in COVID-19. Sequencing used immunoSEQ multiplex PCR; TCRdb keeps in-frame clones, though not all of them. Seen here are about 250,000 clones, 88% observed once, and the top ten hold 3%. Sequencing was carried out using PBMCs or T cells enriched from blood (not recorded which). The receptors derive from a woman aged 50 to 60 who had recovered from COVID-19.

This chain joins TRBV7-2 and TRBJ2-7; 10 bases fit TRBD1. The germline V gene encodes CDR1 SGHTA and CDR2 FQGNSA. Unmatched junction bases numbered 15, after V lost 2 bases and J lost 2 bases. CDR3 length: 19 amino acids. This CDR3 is CASSLRFSWDRGSPYEQYF. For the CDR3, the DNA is TGTGCCAGCAGCTTAAGATTTTCCTGGGACAGGGGATCGCCCTACGAGCAGTACTTC.

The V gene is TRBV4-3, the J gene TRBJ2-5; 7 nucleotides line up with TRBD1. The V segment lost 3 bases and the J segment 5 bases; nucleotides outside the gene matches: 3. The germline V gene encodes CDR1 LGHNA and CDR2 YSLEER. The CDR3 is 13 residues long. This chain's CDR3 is CASSHSGQETQYF. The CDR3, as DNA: TGCGCCAGCAGCCACTCGGGACAGGAGACCCAGTACTTC.

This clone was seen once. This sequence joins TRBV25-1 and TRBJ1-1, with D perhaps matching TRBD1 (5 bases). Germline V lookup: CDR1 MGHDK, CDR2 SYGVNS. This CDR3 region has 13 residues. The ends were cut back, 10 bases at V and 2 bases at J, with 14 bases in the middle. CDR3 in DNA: TGTGCCACCAGACAACAGGTTAACACTGAAGCTTTCTTT. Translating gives CATRQQVNTEAFF. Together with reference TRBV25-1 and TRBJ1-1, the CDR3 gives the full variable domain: EADIYQTPRYLVIGTGKKITLECSQTMGHDKMYWYQQDPGMELHLIHYSYGVNSTEKGDLSSESTVSRIRTEHFPLTLESARPSHTSQYLCATRQQVNTEAFFGQGTRLTVV.

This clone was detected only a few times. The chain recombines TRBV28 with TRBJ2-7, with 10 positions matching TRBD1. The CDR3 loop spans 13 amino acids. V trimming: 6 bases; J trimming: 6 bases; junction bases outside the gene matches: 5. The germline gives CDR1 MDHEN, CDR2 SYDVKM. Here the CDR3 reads CASSRRDRGEQYF. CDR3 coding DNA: TGTGCCAGCAGCCGACGGGACAGGGGCGAGCAGTACTTC. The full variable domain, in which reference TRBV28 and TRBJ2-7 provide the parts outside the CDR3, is DVKVTQSSRYLVKRTGEKVFLECVQDMDHENMFWYRQDPGLGLRLIYFSYDVKMKEKGDIPEGYSVSREKKERFSLILESASTNQTSMYLCASSRRDRGEQYFGPGTRLTVT.

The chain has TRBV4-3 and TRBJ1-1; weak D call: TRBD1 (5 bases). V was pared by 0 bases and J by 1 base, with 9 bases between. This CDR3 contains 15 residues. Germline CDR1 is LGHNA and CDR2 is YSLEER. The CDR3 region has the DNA TGCGCCAGCAGCCAAGAGGCAGGGCGGAACACTGAAGCTTTCTTT. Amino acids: CASSQEAGRNTEAFF.

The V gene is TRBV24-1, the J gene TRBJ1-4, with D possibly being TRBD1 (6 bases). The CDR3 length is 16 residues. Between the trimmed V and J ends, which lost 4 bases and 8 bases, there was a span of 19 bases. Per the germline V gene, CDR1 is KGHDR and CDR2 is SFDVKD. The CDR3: CATSEGPGGEREKLFF. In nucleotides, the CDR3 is TGTGCCACCAGTGAAGGTCCGGGGGGCGAGCGGGAAAAACTGTTTTTT.

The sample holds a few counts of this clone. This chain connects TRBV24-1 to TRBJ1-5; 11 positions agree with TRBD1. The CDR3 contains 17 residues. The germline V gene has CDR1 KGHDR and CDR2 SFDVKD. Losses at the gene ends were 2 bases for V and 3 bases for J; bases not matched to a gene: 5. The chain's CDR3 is CATSDSRTGGLNQPQHF. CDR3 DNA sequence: TGTGCCACCAGTGATTCGCGGACAGGGGGCCTCAATCAGCCCCAGCATTTT.

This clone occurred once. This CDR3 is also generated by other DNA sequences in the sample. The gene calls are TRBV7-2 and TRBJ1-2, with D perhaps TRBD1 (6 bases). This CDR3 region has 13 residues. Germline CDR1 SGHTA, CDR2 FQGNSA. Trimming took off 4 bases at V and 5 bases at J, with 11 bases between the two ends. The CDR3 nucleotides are TGTGCCAGCAGCTCGGACAGAGTATATGGCTACACCTTC. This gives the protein CASSSDRVYGYTF.

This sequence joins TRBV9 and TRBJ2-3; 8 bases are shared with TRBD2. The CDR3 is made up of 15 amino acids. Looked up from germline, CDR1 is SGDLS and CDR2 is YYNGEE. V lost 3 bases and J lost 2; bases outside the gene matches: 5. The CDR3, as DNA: TGTGCCAGCAGCGCCCTAGCGGGCCTCACAGATACGCAGTATTTT. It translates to CASSALAGLTDTQYF.

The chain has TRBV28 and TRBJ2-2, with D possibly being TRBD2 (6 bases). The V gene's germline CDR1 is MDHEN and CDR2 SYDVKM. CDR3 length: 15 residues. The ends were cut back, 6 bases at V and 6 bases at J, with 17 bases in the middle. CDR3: CASSLNRRGSGELFF. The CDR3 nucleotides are TGTGCCAGCAGCTTAAACCGGCGGGGCTCCGGGGAGCTGTTTTTT.

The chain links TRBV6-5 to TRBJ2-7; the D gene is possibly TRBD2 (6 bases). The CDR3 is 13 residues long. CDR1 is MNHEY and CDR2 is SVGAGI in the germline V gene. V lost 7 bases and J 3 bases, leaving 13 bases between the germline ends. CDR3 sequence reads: CASKPGVSYEQYF. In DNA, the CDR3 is TGTGCCAGCAAACCGGGGGTAAGCTACGAGCAGTACTTC.

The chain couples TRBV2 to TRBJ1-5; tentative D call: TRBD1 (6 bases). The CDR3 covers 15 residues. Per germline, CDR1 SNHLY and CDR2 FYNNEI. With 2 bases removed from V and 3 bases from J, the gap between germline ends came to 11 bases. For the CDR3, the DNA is TGTGCCAGCAGTGAAAGGGGGTCTAACAATCAGCCCCAGCATTTT. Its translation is CASSERGSNNQPQHF.

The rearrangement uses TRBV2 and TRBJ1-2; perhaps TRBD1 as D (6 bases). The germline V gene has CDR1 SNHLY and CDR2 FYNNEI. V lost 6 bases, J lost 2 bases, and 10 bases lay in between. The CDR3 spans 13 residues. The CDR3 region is CASRDSLNYGYTF. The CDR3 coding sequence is TGTGCCAGCAGGGACAGCCTAAACTATGGCTACACCTTC. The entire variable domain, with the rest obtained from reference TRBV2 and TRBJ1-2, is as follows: EPEVTQTPSHQVTQMGQEVILRCVPISNHLYFYWYRQILGQKVEFLVSFYNNEISEKSEIFDDQFSVERPDGSNFTLKIRSTKLEDSAMYFCASRDSLNYGYTFGSGTRLTVV.

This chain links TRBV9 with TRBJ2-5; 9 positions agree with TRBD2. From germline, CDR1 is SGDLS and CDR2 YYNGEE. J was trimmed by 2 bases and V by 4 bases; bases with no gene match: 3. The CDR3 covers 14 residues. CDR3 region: CASSRLAGQETQYF. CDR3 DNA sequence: TGTGCCAGCAGCAGGCTAGCGGGACAAGAGACCCAGTACTTC.

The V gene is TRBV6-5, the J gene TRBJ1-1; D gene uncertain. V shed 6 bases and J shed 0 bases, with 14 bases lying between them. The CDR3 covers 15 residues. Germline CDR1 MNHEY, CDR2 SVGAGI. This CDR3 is CASSLAGSLNTEAFF. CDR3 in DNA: TGTGCCAGCAGCCTCGCGGGCAGCTTGAACACTGAAGCTTTCTTT.

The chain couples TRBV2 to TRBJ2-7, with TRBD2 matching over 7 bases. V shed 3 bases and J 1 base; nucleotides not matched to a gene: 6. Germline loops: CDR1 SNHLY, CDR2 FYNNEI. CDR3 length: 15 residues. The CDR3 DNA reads TGTGCCAGCAGTGATATAGCGGGCATTTCCTACGAGCAGTACTTC. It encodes CASSDIAGISYEQYF.

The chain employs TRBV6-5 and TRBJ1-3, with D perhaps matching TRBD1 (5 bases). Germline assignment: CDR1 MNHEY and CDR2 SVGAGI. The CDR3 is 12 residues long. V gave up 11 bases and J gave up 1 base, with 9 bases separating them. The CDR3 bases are TGTGCCGCGCGGGGGTCTGGAAACACCATATATTTT. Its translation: CAARGSGNTIYF.

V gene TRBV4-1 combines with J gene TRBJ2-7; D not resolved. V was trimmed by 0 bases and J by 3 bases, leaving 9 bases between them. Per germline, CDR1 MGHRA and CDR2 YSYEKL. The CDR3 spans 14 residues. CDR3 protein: CASSQDFRLYEQYF. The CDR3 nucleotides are TGCGCCAGCAGCCAAGACTTCCGACTCTACGAGCAGTACTTC.

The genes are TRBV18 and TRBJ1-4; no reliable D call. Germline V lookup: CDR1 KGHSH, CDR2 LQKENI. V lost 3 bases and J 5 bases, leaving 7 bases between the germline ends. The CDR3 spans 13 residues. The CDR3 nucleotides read TGTGCCAGCTCACCCCTAATGAATGAAAAACTGTTTTTT. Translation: CASSPLMNEKLFF.

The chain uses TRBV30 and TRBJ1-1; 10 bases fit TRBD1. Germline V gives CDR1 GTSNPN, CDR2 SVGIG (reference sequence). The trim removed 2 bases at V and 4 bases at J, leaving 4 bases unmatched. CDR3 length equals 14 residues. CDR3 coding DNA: TGTGCCTGGAGTAGACAGGGGGCGGTCACTGAAGCTTTCTTT. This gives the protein CAWSRQGAVTEAFF.

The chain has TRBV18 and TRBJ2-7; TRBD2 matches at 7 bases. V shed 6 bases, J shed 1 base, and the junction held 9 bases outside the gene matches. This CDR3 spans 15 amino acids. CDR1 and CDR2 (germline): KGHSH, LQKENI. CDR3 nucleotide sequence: TGTGCCAGCTCTCCCGGGACTACCCTATCCTACGAGCAGTACTTC. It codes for CASSPGTTLSYEQYF.

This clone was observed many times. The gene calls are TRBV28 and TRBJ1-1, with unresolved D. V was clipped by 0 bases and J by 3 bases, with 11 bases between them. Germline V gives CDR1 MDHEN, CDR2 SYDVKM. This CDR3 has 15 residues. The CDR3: CASSLWITGDTEAFF. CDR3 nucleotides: TGTGCCAGCAGTTTATGGATCACCGGGGACACTGAAGCTTTCTTT.

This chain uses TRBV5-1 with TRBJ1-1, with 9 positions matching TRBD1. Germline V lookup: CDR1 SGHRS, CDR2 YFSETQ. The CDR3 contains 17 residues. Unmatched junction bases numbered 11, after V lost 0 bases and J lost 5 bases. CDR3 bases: TGCGCCAGCAGCTTGGGGGACAGGGTCGGGGCTGCTACTGAAGCTTTCTTT. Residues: CASSLGDRVGAATEAFF.

This CDR3 is CASRSIIIQGADTEAFF. The CDR3 DNA sequence: TGTGCCAGCAGATCAATAATCATACAGGGGGCGGACACTGAAGCTTTCTTT. The chain joins TRBV5-4 to TRBJ1-1; 9 positions agree with TRBD1. J was trimmed by 3 bases and V by 5 bases; bases with no gene match: 14. Per germline, CDR1 SGHNT and CDR2 YYREEE (reference sequence). The CDR3 has 17 amino acids.

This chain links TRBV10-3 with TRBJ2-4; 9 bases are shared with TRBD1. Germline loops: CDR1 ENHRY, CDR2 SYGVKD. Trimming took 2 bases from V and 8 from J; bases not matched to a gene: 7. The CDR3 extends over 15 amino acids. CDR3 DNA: TGTGCCATCAGTGAGACAGGGGGCAGTTTAGACATTCAGTACTTC. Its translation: CAISETGGSLDIQYF.